The subject of this entry is one T cell receptor (beta chain). As yet, its antigen is unknown. Unmatched junction bases numbered 9, after V lost 5 bases and J lost 5 bases. The CDR3 spans 16 residues. Germline values: CDR1 SGHRS, CDR2 YFSETQ. Assay used: immunoSEQ multiplex PCR; TCRdb lists only in-frame clones, some missing. The sample carries almost 35,000 clones, 70% to 75% recorded once. The data derive from a study of T cells in tumors after PD-1 blockade. About the study: Treatment was either pembrolizumab 200 mg every 3 weeks or cemiplimab 350 mg every 2 weeks. On average, peripheral blood gave some 110,000 TCR templates and 33,000 or so unique clonotypes. Some patients also took daily vismodegib 150 mg during anti-PD-1 treatment. Regarding the study as a whole: Blood contained about 42% of the tumor's TCR clonotypes.

The rearrangement links TRBV5-1 to TRBJ2-2; 10 bases are shared with TRBD1. This clonotype originated in a human donor with basal cell carcinoma. The material was PBMCs, obtained after anti-PD-1 treatment. CDR3 sequence (DNA): TGCGCCAGCAGACCTTCCGGGACAGGGGTTACCGGGGAGCTGTTTTTT. Its protein is CASRPSGTGVTGELFF.